The 5 T cell receptor beta chains below come from one sample, sequenced in a study of OX40 agonist ivuxolimab in advanced cancers. Sequenced by immunoSEQ multiplex PCR; TCRdb stores in-frame clones only, minus some. This sample carries more than 45,000 clones, roughly 88% of them seen once, and the ten largest clones take 1.5%. Sequenced material: CD4+ or CD8+ T cells sorted from blood, taken in a trial of the OX40 agonist ivuxolimab. These receptors originate from an adult with an advanced solid tumor such as melanoma, head and neck, liver or kidney cancer.

The chain has TRBV11-2 and TRBJ2-2; TRBD1 aligns across 7 bases. The CDR3 has 16 amino acids. The V segment lost 6 bases and the J segment 4 bases; nucleotides outside the gene matches: 11. Germline CDR1 is SGHAT and CDR2 is FQNNGV. CDR3 region: CASRSDRAVSTGELFF. The CDR3 bases are TGTGCCAGCAGATCAGACAGGGCGGTGTCCACCGGGGAGCTGTTTTTT.

The CDR3 loop is CASSLAGEKLFF. The CDR3 DNA is TGCGCCAGCAGCTTGGCCGGTGAAAAACTGTTTTTT. The V gene is TRBV5-1, the J gene TRBJ1-4, with D unresolved. Germline assignment: CDR1 SGHRS and CDR2 YFSETQ. This CDR3 region has 12 residues. The V end was cut by 0 bases, the J end by 7 bases, with 4 bases between.

The chain carries TRBV7-9 and TRBJ2-7; TRBD1 aligns across 8 bases. Unmatched junction bases numbered 8, after V lost 3 bases and J lost 7 bases. The CDR3 extends over 14 amino acids. CDR1 SEHNR and CDR2 FQNEAQ come from the germline V gene (reference sequence). In DNA, the CDR3 is TGTGCCAGCAGCTTTTCGCAGGGGGCGAGGGAGCAGTACTTC. Encoded protein: CASSFSQGAREQYF. The full variable domain, its missing parts supplied by reference TRBV7-9 and TRBJ2-7, is DTGVSQNPRHKITKRGQNVTFRCDPISEHNRLYWYRQTLGQGPEFLTYFQNEAQLEKSRLLSDRFSAERPKGSFSTLEIQRTEQGDSAMYLCASSFSQGAREQYFGPGTRLTVT.

This clone has just one count. The sample has other DNA sequences that encode this CDR3 too. The chain employs TRBV18 and TRBJ2-3, with unresolved D. The CDR3 covers 12 residues. The germline V gene has CDR1 KGHSH and CDR2 LQKENI. V lost 2 bases and J 2 bases, leaving 2 bases between the germline ends. The CDR3 reads CASSPSTDTQYF. Written as DNA, the CDR3 is TGTGCCAGCTCACCATCCACAGATACGCAGTATTTT. Full variable domain (outside the CDR3, taken from reference TRBV18 and TRBJ2-3): NAGVMQNPRHLVRRRGQEARLRCSPMKGHSHVYWYRQLPEEGLKFMVYLQKENIIDESGMPKERFSAEFPKEGPSILRIQQVVRGDSAAYFCASSPSTDTQYFGPGTRLTVL.

The chain employs TRBV9 and TRBJ1-2; the match to TRBD1 covers 8 bases. CDR1 is SGDLS, CDR2 YYNGEE, per germline. V lost 0 bases and J lost 4; bases outside the gene matches: 2. The CDR3 contains 14 residues. CDR3 bases: TGTGCCAGCAGCGTAGCTACAGGGGGCTATGGCTACACCTTC. Its protein is CASSVATGGYGYTF.